This section outlines one TCR beta chain sequence together with its context. Its antigen is not identified. The data belong to a study of early T cells in non-severe SARS-CoV-2 infection. Study-level background: Chains stayed unpaired after sequencing of bulk RNA from unsorted whole blood.

Individual cDNA molecules each received unique molecular identifiers attached to them. Via MiXCR, TCRdb re-called the 5' RACE reads, giving one row per CDR3 protein. The sample includes 86,000 or so distinct CDR3 sequences, about 6.5% seen only once; the top ten take less than 8%. The CDR3 sequence is 14 residues long. The V gene's germline CDR1 is KGHSH and CDR2 LQKENI. V dropped 3 bases and J dropped 5 bases, with 14 bases sitting between them. General study points: VDJdb matching, biased toward anti-spike CD8 responses, missed private and CD4 specificities.

What was sequenced was whole blood. The rearrangement links TRBV18 to TRBJ2-7; D remains unclear. This receptor was identified in an adult who was a healthcare worker with PCR-confirmed SARS-CoV-2 infection or an uninfected control (not recorded which). This CDR3 reads CASSPNWGSDEQYF. The CDR3 DNA sequence: TGTGCCAGCTCACCGAATTGGGGTTCGGACGAGCAGTACTTC.